One sample yielded the 14 T cell receptor beta chains listed below, sequenced in a study of cytomegalovirus exposure and HLA in healthy donors. Researchers ran the PCR with 60 Vbeta and 13 Jbeta primers. Using immunoSEQ multiplex PCR, the repertoire was profiled, and TCRdb retains in-frame clones only, with some absent. The sample consists of tens of thousands of clones, 65% to 85% of them appearing once. Source material: PBMCs. The receptors come from a man aged 65-85 years in good health and CMV-seronegative.

This clone was detected a few times. V is TRBV6-1 and J is TRBJ2-6; maybe TRBD1 (6 bases). Trimming removed 4 bases at V and 1 base at J, with 11 bases between. Germline V lookup: CDR1 MNHNS, CDR2 SASEGT. The CDR3 extends over 16 amino acids. CDR3: CASSGNRVSGANVLTF. For the CDR3, the DNA is TGTGCCAGCAGTGGCAACAGGGTTTCTGGGGCCAACGTCCTGACTTTC.

This clone appeared a single time. The chain carries TRBV7-9 and TRBJ2-7; 12 nucleotides agree with TRBD1. CDR1 and CDR2 (germline): SEHNR, FQNEAQ (reference sequence). With V trimmed by 4 bases and J by 7 bases, 8 bases remained unmatched. The CDR3 loop spans 15 amino acids. Here the CDR3 DNA reads TGTGCCAGCAGCTCCTTGGGACAGGGGGCGTGGGAGCAGTACTTC. Residues: CASSSLGQGAWEQYF.

The gene calls are TRBV5-4 and TRBJ1-2, with D maybe TRBD1 (6 bases). Germline CDR1 and CDR2: SGHNT and YYREEE (reference sequence). The V and J ends lost 1 base and 8 bases respectively, with 12 bases between them. The CDR3 totals 13 residues. CDR3 amino acids: CASSLRGGGGYTF. The CDR3 bases are TGTGCCAGCAGCTTGCGGGGGGGCGGGGGCTACACCTTC.

The rearrangement joins TRBV7-2 to TRBJ2-7, with D possibly TRBD2 on 5 matching bases. CDR3 size: 12 residues. CDR1 and CDR2 (germline): SGHTA, FQGNSA. Deletions cut 1 base from V and 12 bases from J, with 13 bases between. The CDR3 spells CASSLDSRVPYF. In DNA form, the CDR3 reads TGTGCCAGCAGCTTAGACTCGAGGGTCCCGTACTTC.

This chain joins TRBV4-3 and TRBJ2-7; D call uncertain. CDR1 and CDR2 (germline): LGHNA, YSLEER. CDR3 length: 14 residues. The ends were cut back, 1 base at V and 3 bases at J, with 10 bases in the middle. CDR3 in amino acids: CASSQARLDYEQYF. As DNA, the CDR3 is TGCGCCAGCAGCCAAGCTAGGCTAGACTACGAGCAGTACTTC.

The CDR3 region is CASSPYGTGYNEQFF. The CDR3 DNA sequence: TGTGCCAGCAGCCCCTACGGCACAGGGTACAATGAGCAGTTCTTC. This chain connects TRBV5-6 to TRBJ2-1; possible D gene TRBD1, 6 bases. The V and J ends lost 4 bases and 4 bases respectively, with 15 bases between them. The CDR3 is made up of 15 amino acids. Germline lookup yields CDR1 SGHDT and CDR2 YYEEEE. The full variable domain, in which reference TRBV5-6 and TRBJ2-1 provide the parts outside the CDR3, is DAGVTQSPTHLIKTRGQQVTLRCSPKSGHDTVSWYQQALGQGPQFIFQYYEEEERQRGNFPDRFSGHQFPNYSSELNVNALLLGDSALYLCASSPYGTGYNEQFFGPGTRLTVL.

V gene TRBV6-6 combines with J gene TRBJ1-5; TRBD1 is a possible D gene (5 bases). CDR3 length: 15 amino acids. The germline V gene encodes CDR1 MNHNY and CDR2 SVGAGI (reference sequence). With 6 bases removed from V and 1 base from J, the gap between germline ends came to 13 bases. CDR3 nucleotides: TGTGCCAGCAGCGATACCGGACACAGCAATCAGCCCCAGCATTTT. It specifies CASSDTGHSNQPQHF.

This chain links TRBV5-6 with TRBJ1-2; 7 bases agree with TRBD1. Germline trimming cut 0 bases from V and 3 bases from J; bases unmatched to any gene: 8. The germline V gene has CDR1 SGHDT and CDR2 YYEEEE. The CDR3 is made up of 16 amino acids. CDR3 nucleotide sequence: TGTGCCAGCAGCTTGGGACAGGGCGCTGTCTACTATGGCTACACCTTC. It translates to CASSLGQGAVYYGYTF.

J is TRBJ1-5 and V is TRBV19, with TRBD1 matching over 9 bases. There are 16 residues in the CDR3. V was pared by 3 bases and J by 4 bases, with 7 bases of the junction left unmatched. Germline-derived CDR1 and CDR2 are LNHDA and SQIVND (reference sequence). The CDR3 protein is CASSIVAGTGNQPQHF. CDR3 DNA sequence: TGTGCCAGTAGTATTGTCGCCGGGACAGGGAATCAGCCCCAGCATTTT.

This sequence joins TRBV7-9 and TRBJ1-6, with D perhaps matching TRBD1 (6 bases). CDR3 length equals 15 residues. Trimming removed 1 base from V and 9 bases from J, with 13 bases in between. Germline-derived CDR1 and CDR2 are SEHNR and FQNEAQ (reference sequence). CDR3 nucleotide sequence: TGTGCCAGCAGCTTAGATCAGGGGTATCGTTCACCCCTCCACTTT. It specifies CASSLDQGYRSPLHF.

The CDR3 DNA is TGTGCCAGCAGATTTCAAGCGAACACTGAAGCTTTCTTT. It is translated as CASRFQANTEAFF. The chain uses TRBV7-9 and TRBJ1-1; D ambiguous. The V end lost 6 bases, the J end lost 1 base, and 9 bases lay between the germline ends. CDR3 size: 13 residues. Germline assignment: CDR1 SEHNR and CDR2 FQNEAQ (reference sequence).

The V gene is TRBV6-6, the J gene TRBJ1-1, with TRBD1 matching 7 bases. Germline V lookup: CDR1 MNHNY, CDR2 SVGAGI (reference sequence). V lost 2 bases to trimming and J lost 3 bases; unmatched junction nucleotides: 3. The CDR3 totals 14 residues. CDR3 coding DNA: TGTGCCAGCAGTTACGGCAGGGGGGACACTGAAGCTTTCTTT. It translates to CASSYGRGDTEAFF.

This chain uses TRBV7-2 with TRBJ1-6; D not certain. Trimming pared 4 bases from V and 11 bases from J, leaving 15 bases between. Germline assignment: CDR1 SGHTA and CDR2 FQGNSA. The length of the CDR3 is 14 residues. For the CDR3, the DNA is TGTGCCAGCAGCTCCGGTCTGGACTCCGCACCCCTCCACTTT. This codes for CASSSGLDSAPLHF.

CDR3 protein: CASSERGGEETQYF. The DNA of the CDR3 is TGTGCCAGCAGTGAACGGGGCGGGGAAGAGACCCAGTACTTC. The chain is built from TRBV6-1 and TRBJ2-5; tentative D call: TRBD2 (6 bases). Trimming removed 2 bases from V and 3 bases from J, with 10 bases in between. The CDR3 has 14 residues. Germline V lookup: CDR1 MNHNS, CDR2 SASEGT.